The 21 T cell receptor beta chains below all came from one sample that was sequenced in a study of regulatory T cells in long-lasting Graves disease. The time point here: persistent/refractory GD, antithyroid drugs over 5 years with positive TRAb. Construction of the TCR library relied on RNA isolated from PBMCs. Assembly of TCR beta libraries relied on iRepertoire HTBI primers together with Arm-PCR of CDR3 regions. TCRdb fed the multiplex PCR reads into MiXCR, producing one record per CDR3 protein. The sample carries roughly 400,000 distinct CDR3 sequences, roughly 23% recorded once. The sequencing here drew on peripheral blood mononuclear cells (PBMCs), taken when the disease was refractory, from a patient treated with antithyroid drugs. The receptors here all came from a female donor with Graves disease.

The chain joins TRBV19 to TRBJ2-2; D may match TRBD1 or TRBD2 (5 bases each). This CDR3 has 15 residues. CDR1 LNHDA and CDR2 SQIVND come from the germline V gene (reference sequence). With 6 bases removed from V and 5 bases from J, the gap between germline ends came to 16 bases. CDR3 residues: CASRTGTPGTGELFF. CDR3 DNA: TGTGCCAGTAGAACCGGGACCCCGGGTACCGGGGAGCTGTTTTTT.

This clonotype was recorded many times. This chain links TRBV28 with TRBJ2-5; D is unresolved. CDR1 and CDR2 from the germline V gene are MDHEN and SYDVKM. The CDR3 covers 16 residues. The V end was cut by 4 bases, the J end by 2 bases, with 17 bases between. This chain's CDR3 is CASSSPSVGRQETQYF. DNA for the CDR3: TGTGCCAGCAGTTCCCCCAGTGTAGGGCGGCAAGAGACCCAGTACTTC.

This clonotype was seen ten or more times. The chain joins TRBV28 to TRBJ1-4; 7 positions agree with TRBD1. This CDR3 comprises 19 residues. V lost 4 bases to trimming and J lost 3 bases; unmatched junction nucleotides: 17. Per the germline V gene, CDR1 is MDHEN and CDR2 is SYDVKM. The CDR3 DNA is TGTGCCAGCAGTTCCGTCCGACAGGGAAGAGGGGCAGCTAATGAAAAACTGTTTTTT. It translates to CASSSVRQGRGAANEKLFF. Using reference TRBV28 and TRBJ1-4 for the parts outside the CDR3, the full variable domain is DVKVTQSSRYLVKRTGEKVFLECVQDMDHENMFWYRQDPGLGLRLIYFSYDVKMKEKGDIPEGYSVSREKKERFSLILESASTNQTSMYLCASSSVRQGRGAANEKLFFGSGTQLSVL.

This clonotype came up many times. The J gene is TRBJ2-7, the V gene TRBV28; TRBD2 aligns across 11 bases. This CDR3 contains 15 residues. The V and J ends lost 5 bases and 7 bases, in that order; junction bases with no gene match: 10. Germline CDR1 and CDR2: MDHEN and SYDVKM. The CDR3 is CASSLLTSGASEQYF. CDR3 coding DNA: TGTGCCAGCAGTCTTCTGACTAGCGGGGCCTCGGAGCAGTACTTC.

In its sample, this clonotype was seen a few times. V gene TRBV12-3 or TRBV12-4 combines with J gene TRBJ1-2, with TRBD1 identical over 7 bases. V trimming: 4 bases; J trimming: 5 bases; junction bases outside the gene matches: 7. The CDR3 is 14 amino acids. In DNA form, the CDR3 reads TGTGCCAGCAGTTGGGACAGTCCGAAATATGGCTACACCTTC. Its translation is CASSWDSPKYGYTF.

A few counts support this clonotype. The CDR3, as DNA: TGTGCCAGCAGCCCCCGCGGGGGCTATTACTATAGCAATCAGCCCCAGCATTTT. Translating gives CASSPRGGYYYSNQPQHF. The V call is TRBV6-1, the J call TRBJ1-5; TRBD1 is a possible D gene (6 bases). Deletions cut 6 bases from V and 0 bases from J, with 21 bases between. The CDR3 consists of 18 residues. Germline CDR1 reads MNHNS; CDR2 reads SASEGT.

This clonotype was seen repeatedly, ten times or more. This sequence joins TRBV15 and TRBJ1-1, with 8 bases fitting TRBD1. CDR1 LNHNV and CDR2 YYDKDF come from the germline V gene (reference sequence). This CDR3 has 17 amino acids. V trimming: 0 bases; J trimming: 0 bases; junction bases outside the gene matches: 6. CDR3 loop: CATSRETGTGMNTEAFF. The CDR3 DNA sequence: TGTGCCACCAGCAGAGAGACCGGGACAGGCATGAACACTGAAGCTTTCTTT.

Ten or more counts support this clonotype. The chain combines TRBV3-1 with TRBJ2-7; D may correspond to TRBD1 or TRBD2 (5 bases each). Germline V gene lookup returns CDR1 LGHDT and CDR2 YNNKEL (reference sequence). This CDR3 is 15 amino acids long. V lost 2 bases and J 11 bases, leaving 22 bases between the germline ends. The CDR3 region is CASSQTGTVPYSEYF. CDR3 bases: TGTGCCAGCAGCCAAACCGGGACGGTACCTTACTCGGAGTACTTC.

For this clonotype: This sequence may be a read error, since a much larger clone differs from it by one base. V and J are TRBV6-2 or TRBV6-3 and TRBJ2-6; D is unclear. There are 17 residues in the CDR3. Germline lookup yields CDR1 MNHEY and CDR2 SVGEGT. The CDR3 DNA sequence: TGTGCCGGCAGTGAACTCTTGCCGAGCTCTGGGGCCAACGTCCTGACTTTC. Amino acid sequence: CAGSELLPSSGANVLTF.

This clonotype was counted many times. This chain joins TRBV6-5 and TRBJ2-5; D not certain. The CDR3 is made up of 14 amino acids. Germline CDR1 is MNHEY and CDR2 is SVGAGI. V was trimmed by 0 bases and J by 2 bases, leaving 7 bases between them. CDR3 sequence: CASSYSPTQETQYF. The CDR3 DNA reads as TGTGCCAGCAGTTACTCGCCAACACAAGAGACCCAGTACTTC.

On this clonotype itself: Possible read error: a much larger clone is one base away. The rearrangement uses TRBV6-5 and TRBJ2-7; D is ambiguous. The germline V gene encodes CDR1 MNHEY and CDR2 SVGAGI. The CDR3 loop spans 13 amino acids. V was pared by 4 bases and J by 6 bases, with 13 bases between. The CDR3 protein is CASSCPKGSEQYF. The CDR3 nucleotides are TGTGCCAGCAGTTGCCCCAAGGGTTCCGAGCAGTACTTC.

J is TRBJ1-2 and V is TRBV18, with D maybe TRBD1 (6 bases). Germline CDR1 KGHSH, CDR2 LQKENI. The germline V and J ends were trimmed by 1 base and 4 bases, with 13 bases remaining between them. This CDR3 has 15 amino acids. The CDR3, as DNA: TGTGCCAGCTCACCACAACAGGGAATTGGCTATGGCTACACCTTC. It encodes CASSPQQGIGYGYTF.

This clonotype was recorded many times. V gene TRBV20-1 combines with J gene TRBJ2-5; tentatively, D is TRBD1 (6 bases). The germline gives CDR1 DFQATT, CDR2 SNEGSKA (reference sequence). V lost 6 bases to trimming and J lost 4 bases, with 15 bases between them. The length of the CDR3 is 13 residues. CDR3: CSAEQGTPETQYF. The CDR3 DNA is TGCAGTGCAGAGCAGGGGACGCCAGAGACCCAGTACTTC.

Remarks on this clonotype: Germline is not matched at one junction end, which may reflect a read error. The rearrangement links TRBV3-1 to TRBJ2-7, with D perhaps matching TRBD2 (5 bases). This CDR3 contains 14 residues. Germline CDR1 reads LGHDT; CDR2 reads YNNKEL (reference sequence). The CDR3 DNA follows: TGTGCCAGCAGCCAGATTAGCGTCTCGTACGAGCAGTGCTTC. It specifies CASSQISVSYEQCF.

The CDR3 DNA sequence: TGTGCCAGCAGTGAATTGGACCTCACCGGGGAGCTGTTTTTT. Its translation is CASSELDLTGELFF. The chain couples TRBV2 to TRBJ2-2; D is ambiguous. The CDR3 covers 14 residues. Trimming cost V 2 bases and J 4 bases, with 8 bases left between them. Germline V gene data show CDR1 as SNHLY and CDR2 as FYNNEI.

This clonotype was detected a few times. In nucleotides, the CDR3 is TGCGCCAGCAGCCAAGATACAGTTGGTGGCACTGAAGCTTTCTTT. Encoded protein: CASSQDTVGGTEAFF. The rearrangement links TRBV4-1 to TRBJ1-1, with D uncertain. Germline assignment: CDR1 MGHRA and CDR2 YSYEKL. The CDR3 is made up of 15 amino acids. The ends were cut back, 0 bases at V and 4 bases at J, with 12 bases in the middle.

Ten or more counts support this clonotype. J is TRBJ2-5 and V is TRBV20-1, with TRBD2 matching 13 bases. CDR1 and CDR2 from the germline V gene are DFQATT and SNEGSKA (reference sequence). V trimming: 4 bases; J trimming: 8 bases; junction bases outside the gene matches: 7. The length of the CDR3 is 14 residues. CDR3 DNA: TGCAGTGCTACCCCCCCGGGACTAGCGGGAACCCAGTACTTC. Its protein is CSATPPGLAGTQYF.

In this sample, this clonotype turned up a few times. This sequence joins TRBV6-1 and TRBJ2-3; 13 nucleotides line up with TRBD2. This CDR3 region has 19 residues. CDR1 and CDR2 (germline): MNHNS, SASEGT. Unmatched junction bases numbered 14, after V lost 6 bases and J lost 2 bases. CDR3 in amino acids: CASSHARLAGGPTTDTQYF. The CDR3 nucleotides are TGTGCCAGCAGCCACGCGAGACTAGCGGGAGGACCTACCACAGATACGCAGTATTTT.

This clonotype has at least ten counts. The chain joins TRBV27 to TRBJ2-7; 7 bases map to TRBD1. The CDR3 runs 15 residues. Germline V gene data show CDR1 as MNHEY and CDR2 as SMNVEV (reference sequence). J was trimmed by 5 bases and V by 5 bases; bases with no gene match: 12. CDR3 in amino acids: CASSQRGQVLDEQYF. DNA of the CDR3: TGTGCCAGCAGTCAGAGAGGACAGGTTCTCGACGAGCAGTACTTC.

This clonotype occurred once. The V call is TRBV20-1, the J call TRBJ1-3; D is ambiguous. Germline CDR1 DFQATT, CDR2 SNEGSKA (reference sequence). The CDR3 length is 15 residues. V was pared by 6 bases and J by 2 bases, with 17 bases between. CDR3 bases: TGCAGTGCCCTTGCCTTCCTGGGCGCTGGAAACACCATATATTTT. It translates to CSALAFLGAGNTIYF.

This clonotype was seen more than once but under ten times. The rearrangement joins TRBV29-1 to TRBJ2-5; unclear D gene. This CDR3 region has 13 residues. V was trimmed by 4 bases and J by 0 bases, leaving 9 bases between them. Per germline, CDR1 SQVTM and CDR2 ANQGSEA. The CDR3 DNA reads TGCAGCGTTGCCCGGGCGGACCAAGAGACCCAGTACTTC. It yields the protein CSVARADQETQYF.